This T cell receptor (beta chain) was sequenced during a study of T-cell reconstitution after alpha-beta-depleted transplantation in children. Whole-study results and caveats: By about two months after transplant, alpha-beta T cells reportedly arose from several hundred graft clones that had expanded. It was surviving recipient T cells and thymic progenitors that gave some patients high TCRbeta diversity at day 60. The authors attributed T-cell counts and diversity one year after transplant mostly to newly produced T cells.

V lost 2 bases, J lost 4 bases, and 9 bases lay in between. This CDR3 has 13 residues. CDR1 is SGHTA, CDR2 FQGNSA, per germline. The TCRbeta library was prepared with unique molecular identifiers. One entry per CDR3 protein, called by TCRdb with MiXCR from the PCR reads. Among roughly 300,000 distinct CDR3 sequences listed, 11% were seen once. In regard to this clonotype: Its antigen remains unknown.

Sample: peripheral blood, taken 180 days after TCRalphabeta/CD19-depleted stem cell transplant. The sequence came from a male patient aged 2-15 years who had a stem cell transplant for chronic granulomatous disease, so the T cells may come from the graft donor. The V gene is TRBV7-2, the J gene TRBJ2-7, with unresolved D. The CDR3: CASSLRSVYEQYF. CDR3 DNA: TGTGCCAGCAGCTTAAGGTCGGTGTACGAGCAGTACTTC.